Presented here are 30 T cell receptor beta chains from one specimen sequenced in a study of blood T cell repertoires in COVID-19. Assay used: immunoSEQ multiplex PCR; TCRdb lists only in-frame clones, some missing. Among approximately 250,000 clones listed, approximately 88% were seen once. What was sequenced was PBMCs or T cells enriched from blood (not recorded which). Receptor source: a woman in her thirties or forties with acute COVID-19.

The V call is TRBV24-1, the J call TRBJ2-1; D not resolved. Trimming took 0 bases from V and 3 from J, leaving 8 bases between them. Germline lookup yields CDR1 KGHDR and CDR2 SFDVKD. The CDR3 sequence is 15 residues long. CDR3 DNA sequence: TGTGCCACCAGTGATTTGGCCCGCAGCTACAATGAGCAGTTCTTC. Its protein is CATSDLARSYNEQFF.

The sample holds a few counts of this clone. The chain has TRBV7-2 and TRBJ2-2; 7 bases match TRBD1. CDR3 length: 14 amino acids. V lost 4 bases, J lost 7 bases, and 6 bases stayed unmatched. Germline CDR1 is SGHTA and CDR2 is FQGNSA. The CDR3 sequence: CASSYRGRSGELFF. The CDR3 DNA reads as TGTGCCAGCAGCTATAGGGGGCGAAGCGGGGAGCTGTTTTTT.

In this sample, this clone turned up once. The identical CDR3 is also encoded by other nucleotide sequences in the sample. This CDR3 is CAWSYQGNQPQHF. As DNA, the CDR3 is TGTGCCTGGAGTTACCAGGGTAATCAGCCCCAGCATTTT. The V call is TRBV30, the J call TRBJ1-5, with a tentative D call TRBD1 (5 bases). Looked up from germline, CDR1 is GTSNPN and CDR2 is SVGIG (reference sequence). The CDR3 has 13 residues. V lost 2 bases, J lost 4 bases, and 9 bases lay in between.

The chain carries TRBV7-8 and TRBJ1-1; D is perhaps TRBD1 (6 bases). CDR3 size: 16 residues. Germline CDR1 is SGHVS and CDR2 is FQNEAQ. V lost 5 bases and J lost 1, with 17 bases in between. CDR3 region: CASSEPRGFRNTEAFF. For the CDR3, the DNA is TGTGCCAGCAGCGAACCGAGGGGGTTCAGGAACACTGAAGCTTTCTTT.

The rearrangement joins TRBV11-2 to TRBJ1-1; D is unclear. The CDR3 runs 13 residues. Trimming removed 3 bases at V and 4 bases at J, with 9 bases between. CDR1 and CDR2 (germline): SGHAT, FQNNGV. The CDR3 DNA reads as TGTGCCAGCAGCTTCGGGGAGGCCACTGAAGCTTTCTTT. Its translation: CASSFGEATEAFF.

The chain recombines TRBV5-1 with TRBJ1-5; possibly TRBD1 for D (6 bases). Trimming left V 5 bases short and J 7 bases short, with 13 bases between. The length of the CDR3 is 13 residues. CDR1 is SGHRS, CDR2 YFSETQ, per germline. The CDR3 nucleotides are TGCGCCAGCAGTTCAGGGGACGGGCAGCCCCAGCATTTT. Translation: CASSSGDGQPQHF.

The chain is built from TRBV7-2 and TRBJ2-2; no reliable D call. V lost 5 bases, J lost 4 bases, and 14 bases lay in between. Germline values: CDR1 SGHTA, CDR2 FQGNSA. The CDR3 is 15 amino acids. CDR3 amino acids: CASSLGLGFTGELFF. CDR3 sequence (DNA): TGTGCCAGCAGCCTTGGTCTAGGATTCACCGGGGAGCTGTTTTTT.

As regards this clone: Because the CDR3's place on the DNA is in doubt, the DNA is left out and the CDR3 is given as listed by TCRdb. The V gene is TRBV21-1, the J gene TRBJ2-6; no DNA check was done on the table's D call, TRBD1. TRBV21-1 constitutes a pseudogene. The CDR3 is 15 amino acids long, termini counted. The CDR3 region is CASSKVGAGANVLTF.

The rearrangement uses TRBV5-1 and TRBJ2-5; 8 bases line up with TRBD2. In germline, CDR1 is SGHRS, CDR2 YFSETQ. The CDR3 totals 15 residues. The trim removed 3 bases at V and 4 bases at J, leaving 8 bases unmatched. The CDR3 DNA is TGCGCCAGCAGCTCGAAAGGGGCGGGGGGAGAGACCCAGTACTTC. Amino acids: CASSSKGAGGETQYF. The whole variable domain, filled in from reference TRBV5-1 and TRBJ2-5, reads KAGVTQTPRYLIKTRGQQVTLSCSPISGHRSVSWYQQTPGQGLQFLFEYFSETQRNKGNFPGRFSGRQFSNSRSEMNVSTLELGDSALYLCASSSKGAGGETQYFGPGTRLLVL.

V and J are TRBV15 and TRBJ1-2; perhaps TRBD1 as D (6 bases). Trimming cost V 3 bases and J 3 bases, with 8 bases left between them. Germline V gives CDR1 LNHNV, CDR2 YYDKDF (reference sequence). This CDR3 spans 13 amino acids. CDR3 amino acids: CATSSRQDYGYTF. The CDR3 DNA reads TGTGCCACCAGCAGTAGACAGGACTATGGCTACACCTTC.

There are a few counts of this clone. This sequence joins TRBV2 and TRBJ2-7; tentatively, D is TRBD1 (6 bases). The CDR3 loop spans 13 amino acids. Trimming pared 4 bases from V and 7 bases from J, leaving 14 bases between. CDR1 and CDR2 (germline): SNHLY, FYNNEI. The CDR3 is CASSVMRQGEQYF. CDR3 DNA sequence: TGTGCCAGCAGTGTGATGAGGCAGGGGGAGCAGTACTTC. The variable domain in full, with the rest retrieved from reference TRBV2 and TRBJ2-7, is EPEVTQTPSHQVTQMGQEVILRCVPISNHLYFYWYRQILGQKVEFLVSFYNNEISEKSEIFDDQFSVERPDGSNFTLKIRSTKLEDSAMYFCASSVMRQGEQYFGPGTRLTVT.

The V call is TRBV4-3, the J call TRBJ1-3; weak D call: TRBD1 (6 bases). CDR1 is LGHNA, CDR2 YSLEER, per germline. This CDR3 has 15 amino acids. The V end lost 5 bases, the J end lost 4 bases, and 15 bases lay between the germline ends. The CDR3 here is CASSEDSLTGNTIYF. In DNA form, the CDR3 reads TGCGCCAGCAGCGAGGACAGCCTTACCGGAAACACCATATATTTT.

The J gene is TRBJ2-2, the V gene TRBV7-9; 10 bases fit TRBD1. The CDR3 is 17 residues long. V was pared by 5 bases and J by 1 base, with 7 bases of the junction left unmatched. Per the germline V gene, CDR1 is SEHNR and CDR2 is FQNEAQ (reference sequence). The CDR3 nucleotides read TGTGCCAGCAGCAGGACAGGGGGACCCGTGAACACCGGGGAGCTGTTTTTT. Amino acids: CASSRTGGPVNTGELFF.

This chain connects TRBV29-1 to TRBJ1-4; D unresolved. Trimming shortened V by 4 bases and J by 0 bases, and 9 bases separated the two germline ends. CDR3 length: 14 amino acids. Germline V lookup: CDR1 SQVTM, CDR2 ANQGSEA. The CDR3 DNA is TGCAGCGTTGGAGCAGGTGCAACTAATGAAAAACTGTTTTTT. Translated: CSVGAGATNEKLFF.

This clone was seen a few times. This chain connects TRBV6-2 or TRBV6-3 to TRBJ1-5; D unclear. The CDR3 spans 13 residues. Germline assignment: CDR1 MNHEY and CDR2 SVGEGT. Trimming pared 2 bases from V and 7 bases from J, leaving 9 bases between. The CDR3: CASSYTGEQPQHF. DNA for the CDR3: TGTGCCAGCAGTTACACCGGGGAACAGCCCCAGCATTTT.

V is TRBV5-1 and J is TRBJ1-3; 7 nucleotides align to TRBD1. The CDR3 contains 16 residues. Germline lookup yields CDR1 SGHRS and CDR2 YFSETQ. V lost 0 bases, J lost 4 bases, and 7 bases stayed unmatched. The CDR3 region has the DNA TGCGCCAGCAGCTTGGGGCCAGGGGGAGAAGGAAACACCATATATTTT. It specifies CASSLGPGGEGNTIYF.

The DNA for the CDR3 is TGTGCCAGCAGCTTAGACCCGACAGCGAGAAGAACTAATGAAAAACTGTTTTTT. As protein: CASSLDPTARRTNEKLFF. The chain is built from TRBV11-2 and TRBJ1-4; maybe TRBD1 (5 bases). CDR1 and CDR2 (germline): SGHAT, FQNNGV. Trimming pared 0 bases from V and 1 base from J, leaving 15 bases between. The CDR3 loop spans 18 amino acids.

The chain combines TRBV7-9 with TRBJ1-5; no clear D. Germline V lookup: CDR1 SEHNR, CDR2 FQNEAQ (reference sequence). The CDR3 sequence is 14 residues long. Trimming stripped 1 base from V and 7 bases from J, with 11 bases between. CDR3 sequence: CASSLDRTGQPQHF. The CDR3 DNA is TGTGCCAGCAGCTTAGATCGGACGGGACAGCCCCAGCATTTT.

The J gene is TRBJ2-5, the V gene TRBV24-1, with 11 bases lining up with TRBD1. The CDR3 has 16 amino acids. J was trimmed by 4 bases and V by 2 bases; bases with no gene match: 5. CDR1 is KGHDR, CDR2 SFDVKD, per germline. CDR3 bases: TGTGCCACCAGTGATTCGGGACAGGGGGGAGGAGAGACCCAGTACTTC. It specifies CATSDSGQGGGETQYF.

V usage is TRBV2 and J usage is TRBJ1-1; 8 positions agree with TRBD1. Germline CDR1 and CDR2: SNHLY and FYNNEI. J lost 1 base, V lost 7 bases, and 5 bases had no gene match. The CDR3 sequence is 14 residues long. The CDR3 sequence is CASTRTGRNTEAFF. The DNA for the CDR3 is TGTGCCAGCACCAGGACAGGGCGGAACACTGAAGCTTTCTTT.

The rearrangement joins TRBV7-9 to TRBJ1-2; 9 bases align to TRBD1. Germline assignment: CDR1 SEHNR and CDR2 FQNEAQ (reference sequence). Trimming took 5 bases from V and 7 from J; bases not matched to a gene: 8. This CDR3 spans 14 amino acids. The CDR3 sequence: CASSPPGTGPGYTF. Written as DNA, the CDR3 is TGTGCCAGCAGCCCCCCCGGGACAGGGCCTGGCTACACCTTC. Full variable domain (remainder filled in from reference TRBV7-9 and TRBJ1-2): DTGVSQNPRHKITKRGQNVTFRCDPISEHNRLYWYRQTLGQGPEFLTYFQNEAQLEKSRLLSDRFSAERPKGSFSTLEIQRTEQGDSAMYLCASSPPGTGPGYTFGSGTRLTVV.

The genes are TRBV5-5 and TRBJ2-7, with a tentative D call TRBD1 (6 bases). The CDR3 extends over 15 amino acids. Germline values: CDR1 SGHKS, CDR2 YYEKEE (reference sequence). Between the trimmed V and J ends, which lost 3 bases and 7 bases, there was a span of 20 bases. CDR3: CASSSTPTGVGEQYV. The CDR3 DNA reads TGTGCCAGCAGCTCAACCCCGACAGGCGTGGGGGAGCAGTACGTC.

The rearrangement uses TRBV30 and TRBJ1-3, with 8 bases aligning to TRBD1. Unmatched junction bases numbered 5, after V lost 3 bases and J lost 4 bases. CDR1 is GTSNPN and CDR2 is SVGIG in the germline V gene (reference sequence). This CDR3 has 14 amino acids. The CDR3 is CAWSGQGFGNTIYF. Written as DNA, the CDR3 is TGTGCCTGGAGCGGACAGGGTTTCGGAAACACCATATATTTT.

V gene TRBV2 combines with J gene TRBJ2-7; 8 bases match TRBD1. Germline V gene sequence: CDR1 SNHLY, CDR2 FYNNEI. V gave up 1 base and J gave up 3 bases; unmatched junction bases: 5. The CDR3 is made up of 15 amino acids. This chain's CDR3 is CASSEVGTGRYEQYF. The CDR3 DNA sequence: TGTGCCAGCAGTGAAGTGGGGACAGGACGCTACGAGCAGTACTTC.

This rearrangement joins TRBV5-4 to TRBJ1-4; 7 bases are shared with TRBD1. Trimming cost V 4 bases and J 8 bases; bases outside gene matches: 8. Germline assignment: CDR1 SGHNT and CDR2 YYREEE (reference sequence). CDR3 length: 14 residues. The CDR3 here is CASSTRDSQEKLFF. CDR3 sequence (DNA): TGTGCCAGCAGCACGCGGGACAGCCAAGAAAAACTGTTTTTT. Full variable domain (remainder filled in from reference TRBV5-4 and TRBJ1-4): ETGVTQSPTHLIKTRGQQVTLRCSSQSGHNTVSWYQQALGQGPQFIFQYYREEENGRGNFPPRFSGLQFPNYSSELNVNALELDDSALYLCASSTRDSQEKLFFGSGTQLSVL.

The chain carries TRBV7-2 and TRBJ2-3; 8 nucleotides align to TRBD2. V gave up 1 base and J gave up 4 bases; unmatched junction bases: 16. Germline V gives CDR1 SGHTA, CDR2 FQGNSA. The CDR3 contains 19 residues. Here the CDR3 DNA reads TGTGCCAGCAGCTTAGGCCCTGGGGGGACTAGGCTCCGGGCAGATACGCAGTATTTT. This codes for CASSLGPGGTRLRADTQYF.

V is TRBV21-1 and J is TRBJ1-5; the D call in the table, TRBD1, was not verified against the DNA. TRBV21-1 is a pseudogene segment. The CDR3 length is 10 residues. Written as DNA, the CDR3 is TGTGCCGTCAGGGGTCAGCCCCAGCATTTT. Its protein product is CAVRGQPQHF.

This chain joins TRBV13 and TRBJ1-5; the D is unclear. The germline V gene encodes CDR1 PRHDT and CDR2 FYEKMQ (reference sequence). The ends were cut back, 3 bases at V and 2 bases at J, with 8 bases in the middle. The CDR3 consists of 14 residues. CDR3 bases: TGTGCCAGCAGCTTGGGGAGAGGCAATCAGCCCCAGCATTTT. Protein sequence: CASSLGRGNQPQHF. The full variable domain, completed using reference TRBV13 and TRBJ1-5, is AAGVIQSPRHLIKEKRETATLKCYPIPRHDTVYWYQQGPGQDPQFLISFYEKMQSDKGSIPDRFSAQQFSDYHSELNMSSLELGDSALYFCASSLGRGNQPQHFGDGTRLSIL.

This clone was seen just once. CDR3 in amino acids: CASSERWQGLATNEKLFF. The CDR3 coding sequence is TGCGCCAGCAGTGAGAGGTGGCAGGGACTTGCAACTAATGAAAAACTGTTTTTT. The rearrangement joins TRBV10-2 to TRBJ1-4; tentative D call: TRBD1 (5 bases). V was clipped by 2 bases and J by 0 bases, with 16 bases between them. CDR3 length equals 18 residues. CDR1 is WSHSY, CDR2 SAAADI, per germline.

CDR3 in amino acids: CASSLGSQETQYF. The CDR3 region has the DNA TGTGCCAGCAGCCTCGGGAGCCAAGAGACCCAGTACTTC. The chain carries TRBV13 and TRBJ2-5, with a possible D match to TRBD2 (6 bases). CDR1 and CDR2 from the germline V gene are PRHDT and FYEKMQ (reference sequence). The CDR3 loop spans 13 amino acids. V lost 5 bases and J 1 base, leaving 8 bases between the germline ends.